This T cell receptor (beta chain) was sequenced for a study of T cell repertoires in cytomegalovirus infection. Turning to the study itself: Matching HLA type, along with CMV infection, was indicated by public TCR beta signatures.

This clonotype appeared once. The antigen is undetermined. Each CDR3 protein is one row after TCRdb ran MiXCR on the reads. The sample includes 80,000 to 130,000 distinct CDR3 sequences, 20% to 30% seen only once; the top ten take about two fifths. Overall study results and limits: Predominance within the ex vivo response was attributable to HLA-C-restricted CMV-specific TCR beta clonotypes.

Germline V CDR1 and CDR2: SGDLS, YYNGEE. The CDR3 contains 14 residues. V lost 0 bases to trimming and J lost 8 bases, with 12 bases between them. The receptor's source is a human donor in good health (CMV status not recorded). Some clones in this sample may be carry-over from other donors' samples. The chain is built from TRBV9 and TRBJ2-1; TRBD1 might be the D (5 bases). Material for sequencing was CD8+ T cells from PBMCs. CDR3: CASSVVPDRDEQFF. CDR3 DNA sequence: TGTGCCAGCAGCGTAGTGCCCGACAGAGATGAGCAGTTCTTC.